Listed below are T cell receptor beta chains from one sample, sequenced in a study of OX40 agonist ivuxolimab in advanced cancers. Repertoires were generated with immunoSEQ multiplex PCR, while TCRdb's copy carries only in-frame clones and drops some. This table holds 70,000 to 80,000 clones, about 88% found once. The sequences come from CD4+ or CD8+ T cells sorted from blood, collected in a trial of the OX40 agonist ivuxolimab. The receptors derive from an adult with an advanced solid tumor such as melanoma, head and neck, liver or kidney cancer. CDR3s include the opening cysteine and the closing phenylalanine or tryptophan. Each record gives: J gene, V gene, D gene, clone size, CDR3 protein, CDR3 DNA. A D gene is named only where the DNA matches it firmly. Some rows have no size entry. The others give once, few or many, or a class for an expanded clone.

>TRBJ2-3|TRBV5-1|NA|NA
CASSLEGRVTDTQYF
TGCGCCAGCAGCTTGGAGGGCAGAGTCACAGATACGCAGTATTTT
>TRBJ1-5|TRBV6-5|NA|NA
CASSTTGYSNQPQHF
TGTGCCAGCAGCACGACAGGATATAGCAATCAGCCCCAGCATTTT
>TRBJ2-1|TRBV6-6|NA|NA
CASSYSGRGLNNEQFF
TGTGCCAGCAGTTACTCAGGGAGGGGGCTAAACAATGAGCAGTTCTTC
>TRBJ2-1|TRBV5-4|TRBD1|few
CASSPKGTGGSEQFF
TGTGCCAGCAGCCCGAAGGGGACAGGGGGTAGTGAGCAGTTCTTC
>TRBJ2-5|TRBV5-5|NA|NA
CASSLIQETQYF
TGTGCCAGCAGCTTAATCCAAGAGACCCAGTACTTC
>TRBJ2-4|TRBV10-1|NA|NA
CASSESGWNIQYF
TGCGCCAGCAGTGAGTCAGGCTGGAACATTCAGTACTTC
>TRBJ2-4|TRBV7-2|NA|NA
CASSYQGRNQYF
TGTGCCAGCAGTTACCAGGGGCGCAATCAGTACTTC
>TRBJ2-1|TRBV19|TRBD2|NA
CASTGLAGGPMGEQFF
TGTGCCAGTACCGGACTAGCGGGAGGGCCTATGGGTGAGCAGTTCTTC
>TRBJ1-1|TRBV18|NA|NA
CASSPKGDTEAFF
TGTGCCAGCTCACCTAAGGGAGACACTGAAGCTTTCTTT
>TRBJ2-7|TRBV21-1|NA|NA
CASSGRYSYEQYF
TGTGCCAGCAGCGGGAGGTACTCCTACGAGCAGTACTTC
>TRBJ2-1|TRBV27|TRBD2|NA
CASRQGLGVLNEQFF
TGTGCCAGCCGCCAGGGACTAGGGGTTCTAAATGAGCAGTTCTTC
>TRBJ2-5|TRBV14|NA|once
CASSQELGTQYF
TGTGCCAGCAGCCAAGAACTTGGGACCCAGTACTTC
>TRBJ2-3|TRBV10-3|NA|NA
CAISESMAPDTQYF
TGTGCCATCAGTGAGTCCATGGCTCCAGATACGCAGTATTTT
>TRBJ2-3|TRBV7-9|NA|NA
CASSSRQFTDTQYF
TGTGCCAGCAGCTCCCGACAGTTCACAGATACGCAGTATTTT